This TCR delta chain came from a study of gamma-delta chains in newborns, infants, children. For the study at large: Innate gammadelta T cells reportedly expand polyclonally right after birth, driven by microbial exposure, per the title.

This clone is labeled as medium-sized. TCRdb made new clone calls on the reads using CATT. The repertoire consists of 8,500 to 13,000 delta-chain clones, with around 3.5% occurring once and the leading ten covering 8% to 9.5%. The sequence derives from a child who was a newborn, infant or young child, either healthy, febrile or measles-vaccinated (not recorded which). Sequenced material: blood.

The CDR3 DNA reads TGTGCTCTTGGGGAAACGCGTTGTAGCGATAAACTCATCTTT. It is translated as CALGETRCSDKLIF. The gene calls are TRDV1 and TRDJ1; D is uncertain. Per germline, CDR1 TSWWSYY and CDR2 QGS. This CDR3 contains 14 residues. The V end was cut by 2 bases, the J end by 4 bases, with 11 bases between.